The 6 T cell receptor beta chains below all came from one sample that was sequenced in a study of identical twins. TCRdb re-called the 5' RACE reads through MiXCR, storing one row per CDR3 protein. The profile shows hundreds of thousands of distinct CDR3 sequences, about 20% of them singletons. The sample was also linked to a second study, of T cells expressing NK-cell markers.

Source material: PBMCs. Receptors originate from a woman younger than 30 in good health.

This clonotype was found a few times. The V gene is TRBV10-3, the J gene TRBJ2-7; D not certain. The V and J ends lost 5 bases and 2 bases respectively, with 16 bases between them. From germline, CDR1 is ENHRY and CDR2 SYGVKD. The CDR3 runs to 15 residues. The CDR3 loop is CAISRSTDMPYEQYF. The DNA of the CDR3 is TGTGCCATCAGTAGGTCTACTGACATGCCCTACGAGCAGTACTTC.

The chain joins TRBV7-9 to TRBJ2-5, with D perhaps TRBD2 (5 bases). CDR3 length: 13 amino acids. Trimming took off 5 bases at V and 5 bases at J, with 12 bases between the two ends. Germline assignment: CDR1 SEHNR and CDR2 FQNEAQ (reference sequence). CDR3 loop: CASSPLARETQYF. The CDR3 DNA follows: TGTGCCAGCAGCCCCCTAGCCAGGGAGACCCAGTACTTC.

The chain is built from TRBV11-3 and TRBJ2-2; D is unclear. V lost 0 bases and J 7 bases, leaving 6 bases between the germline ends. The V gene's germline CDR1 is SGHNT and CDR2 YENEEA. The CDR3 spans 13 residues. The CDR3: CASSLEAGGELFF. The DNA for the CDR3 is TGTGCCAGCAGCTTAGAAGCAGGCGGGGAGCTGTTTTTT. Variable domain in full (rest from reference TRBV11-3 and TRBJ2-2): EAGVVQSPRYKIIEKKQPVAFWCNPISGHNTLYWYLQNLGQGPELLIRYENEEAVDDSQLPKDRFSAERLKGVDSTLKIQPAELGDSAVYLCASSLEAGGELFFGEGSRLTVL.

V usage is TRBV20-1 and J usage is TRBJ2-5; D might be TRBD2 (6 bases). Germline V gene data show CDR1 as DFQATT and CDR2 as SNEGSKA (reference sequence). This CDR3 has 12 amino acids. The V end was cut by 3 bases, the J end by 4 bases, with 9 bases between. The DNA for the CDR3 is TGCAGTGCTAGTTACGGGGGAGAGACCCAGTACTTC. It is translated as CSASYGGETQYF.

The chain uses TRBV9 and TRBJ2-1; D is tentatively TRBD1 or TRBD2 (5 bases each). V shed 6 bases and J shed 0 bases, with 13 bases lying between them. Germline CDR1 SGDLS, CDR2 YYNGEE. The CDR3 spans 15 residues. The CDR3 DNA is TGTGCCAGCAACACGGGGCTTAGCTCCTACAATGAGCAGTTCTTC. This sequence encodes CASNTGLSSYNEQFF.

The V call is TRBV6-1, the J call TRBJ2-7, with D uncertain. V lost 6 bases and J lost 3, with 15 bases in between. Germline-derived CDR1 and CDR2 are MNHNS and SASEGT. The length of the CDR3 is 14 residues. CDR3 nucleotides: TGTGCCAGCAGGCAAACGTCCAGAAGCTACGAGCAGTACTTC. It codes for CASRQTSRSYEQYF.